Below, 2 T cell receptor beta chains from the same sample are listed, as sequenced in a study of a mutant IDH1 vaccine in newly diagnosed glioma. Time point noted: week 47, end of study. In every dose of vaccine, 300 ug of mutant IDH1 20-mer peptide was given alongside topical imiquimod. Their antigen targets remain unknown. This table comes from immunoSEQ multiplex PCR, and its TCRdb copy is limited to in-frame clones, with some not included. The sample contains tens of thousands of clones, roughly nine tenths of which appear only once. Sequenced here: PBMCs, sampled from a glioma patient whose treatment included an IDH1 peptide vaccine. The receptors originated from a woman between 45 and 60 years old with glioma.

The V and J genes are TRBV10-3 and TRBJ2-5; no definite D call. The germline V gene encodes CDR1 ENHRY and CDR2 SYGVKD. This CDR3 spans 13 amino acids. Trimming pared 3 bases from V and 2 bases from J, leaving 7 bases between. Here the CDR3 reads CAISDSLQETQYF. The CDR3 coding sequence is TGTGCCATCAGTGACAGTCTACAAGAGACCCAGTACTTC.

V gene TRBV2 combines with J gene TRBJ2-2, with a possible D match to TRBD2 (6 bases). V was cut by 4 bases and J by 6 bases, with 12 bases left in between. The CDR3 covers 14 residues. Germline loops: CDR1 SNHLY, CDR2 FYNNEI. CDR3 region: CASSGRARSGELFF. The CDR3 DNA sequence: TGTGCCAGCAGTGGGAGGGCACGCTCCGGGGAGCTGTTTTTT.